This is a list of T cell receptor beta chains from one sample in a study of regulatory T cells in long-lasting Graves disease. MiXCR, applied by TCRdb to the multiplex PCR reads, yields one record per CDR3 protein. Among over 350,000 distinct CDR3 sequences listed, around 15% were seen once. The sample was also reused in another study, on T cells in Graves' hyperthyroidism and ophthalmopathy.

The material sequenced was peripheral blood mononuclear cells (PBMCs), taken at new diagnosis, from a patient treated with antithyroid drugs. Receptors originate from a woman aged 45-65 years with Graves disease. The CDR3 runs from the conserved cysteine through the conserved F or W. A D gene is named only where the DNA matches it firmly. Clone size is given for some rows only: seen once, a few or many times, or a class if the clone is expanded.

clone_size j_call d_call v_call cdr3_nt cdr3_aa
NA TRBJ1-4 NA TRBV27 TGTGCCAGCAGAGGAGTATGGGGTGAAAAACTGTTTTTT CASRGVWGEKLFF
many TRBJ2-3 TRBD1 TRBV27 TGTGCCAGCAGTTTAGCCGGACAGGGCATCACAGATACGCAGTATTTT CASSLAGQGITDTQYF
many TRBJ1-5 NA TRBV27 TGTGCCAGCATCTACCAGCCCCAGCATTTT CASIYQPQHF
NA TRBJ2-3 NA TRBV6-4 TGTGCCAGCAGCGAACTTAGCGGAGGGAGCACAGATACGCAGTATTTT CASSELSGGSTDTQYF
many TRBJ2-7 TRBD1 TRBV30 TGTGCCTGGAGTGGGACAGGCACCTACGAGCAGTACTTC CAWSGTGTYEQYF
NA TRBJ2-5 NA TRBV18 TGTGCCAGCTCACTCGGTCCCCACGAGAGCCAGTACTTC CASSLGPHESQYF
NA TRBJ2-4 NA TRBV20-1 TGCAGTGCTAGTGGTGGAATAGCCAAAAACATTCAGTACTTC CSASGGIAKNIQYF
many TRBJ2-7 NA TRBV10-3 TGTGCCATCAGTGAGCCAACACGACAAGCCTACGAGCAGTACTTC CAISEPTRQAYEQYF
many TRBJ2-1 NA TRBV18 TGTGCCAGCTCACCGGGACCCGAGCAGTTCTTC CASSPGPEQFF
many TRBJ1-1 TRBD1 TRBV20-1 TGCAGTGCTAGTCGGCGGACAGGGAGAATGAACACTGAAGCTTTCTTT CSASRRTGRMNTEAFF
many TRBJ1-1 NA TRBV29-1 TGCAGCGTTGCCGTTGGGGTTGAGAACACTGAAGCTTTCTTT CSVAVGVENTEAFF
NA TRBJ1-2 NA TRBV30 TGTGCCTGGAGTGAGAGCAGCTATGGCTACACCTTC CAWSESSYGYTF
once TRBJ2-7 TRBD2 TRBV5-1 TGCGCCAGCAGCTCGGGGGGGGGTCCCAACGAGCAGTACTTC CASSSGGGPNEQYF
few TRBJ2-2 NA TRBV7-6 TGTGCCAGCACGACAGGCCCGAACACCGGGGAGCTGTTTTTT CASTTGPNTGELFF
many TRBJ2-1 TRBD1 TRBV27 TGTGCCAGCAGTGGCCGGGACAGGGCGCCTGGTGGGCAGTTCTTC CASSGRDRAPGGQFF
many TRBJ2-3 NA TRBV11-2 TGTGCCAGCAGCTTAGTCGGGGGAATCACAGATACGCAGTATTTT CASSLVGGITDTQYF
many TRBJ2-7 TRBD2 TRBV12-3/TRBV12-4 TGTGCCAGCAGTCCCCCCTTCCTAGCGGGAGGCGACGAGCAGTACTTC CASSPPFLAGGDEQYF
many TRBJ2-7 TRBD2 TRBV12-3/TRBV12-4 TGTGCCAGCAAGGGGACTAGCGGTAACTACGAGCAGTACTTC CASKGTSGNYEQYF
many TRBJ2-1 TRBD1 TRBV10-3 TGTGCCATCAGTGAGTCGTTAGGGACAGGCCCTTACAATGAGCAGTTCTTC CAISESLGTGPYNEQFF
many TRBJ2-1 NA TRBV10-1 TGCGCCAGCTCCAGAACCTCTCCCTTGGGCAATGAGCAGTTCTTC CASSRTSPLGNEQFF
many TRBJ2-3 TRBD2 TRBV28 TGTGCCAGCAGTCCCGGACTAGCGGGAGTAACAGATACGCAGTATTTT CASSPGLAGVTDTQYF
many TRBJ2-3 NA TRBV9 TGTGCCAGCAGCGTCCATGACGGTAGAACAGATACGCAGTATTTT CASSVHDGRTDTQYF
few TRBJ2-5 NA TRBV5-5 TGTGCCAGCAGCTTGGACGGCGGAATACTACACGAGACCCAGTACTTC CASSLDGGILHETQYF
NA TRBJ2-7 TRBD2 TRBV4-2 TGTACCAGCAGCCAAGATGAGGCTAGCGGCTACGAGCAGTACTTC CTSSQDEASGYEQYF
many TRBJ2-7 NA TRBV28 TGTGCCAGCAGTTTAGGAGGTATGGGCGACGAGCAGTACTTC CASSLGGMGDEQYF
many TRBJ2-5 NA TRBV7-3 TGTGCCAGCAGCTTACGCAGGCAAGAGACCCAGTACTTC CASSLRRQETQYF
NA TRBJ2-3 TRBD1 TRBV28 TGTGCCAGCAGTTTATTTGGGACAGGGGACGATACGCAGTATTTT CASSLFGTGDDTQYF
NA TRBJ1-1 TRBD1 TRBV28 TGTGCCAGCAGTTTAAGGGACAGGCCGAACACTGAAGCTTTCTTT CASSLRDRPNTEAFF
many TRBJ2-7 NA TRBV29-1 TGCAGCGTTGGAAAGGGGAATCCCTACGAGCAGTACTTC CSVGKGNPYEQYF
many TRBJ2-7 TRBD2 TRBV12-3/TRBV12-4 TGTGCCAGCAGTGCGGGAGGGCCTAGTTACGAGCAGTACTTC CASSAGGPSYEQYF
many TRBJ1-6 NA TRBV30 TGTGCCTGGAGGCCAAGGGGAGACTATAATTCACCCCTCCACTTT CAWRPRGDYNSPLHF
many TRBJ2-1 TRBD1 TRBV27 TGTGCCAGCAGTTTATCACAGGGGTTCGATGAGCAGTTCTTC CASSLSQGFDEQFF
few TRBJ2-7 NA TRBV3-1 TGTGCCAGCAGCCAAGTTATAGGGGATCCCTACGAGCAGTACTTC CASSQVIGDPYEQYF
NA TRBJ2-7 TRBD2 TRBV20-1 TGCAGTGCTAGACTAGCGGGAGTTACCCACGAGCAGTACTTC CSARLAGVTHEQYF
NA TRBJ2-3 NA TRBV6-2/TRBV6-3 TGTGCCAGCAGTAGACAATTGGGGCAGACAGATACGCAGTATTTT CASSRQLGQTDTQYF
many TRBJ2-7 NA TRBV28 TGTGCCAGCAGTTTACATCTAGCTTCTCTTTCCTACGAGCAGTACTTC CASSLHLASLSYEQYF
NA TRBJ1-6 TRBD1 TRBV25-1 TGTGCCAGCAGTGAGAGGGACAGGGGGCTTTCACCCCTCCACTTT CASSERDRGLSPLHF
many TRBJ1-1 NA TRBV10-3 TGTGCCATCAGTGGGGTAGGGGGCACTGAAGCTTTCTTT CAISGVGGTEAFF
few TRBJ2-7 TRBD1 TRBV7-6 TGTGCCAGCAGCAAAGGACAGGTCTCCTACGAGCAGTACTTC CASSKGQVSYEQYF
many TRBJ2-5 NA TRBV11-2 TGTGCCAGCAGCCTGGACCCTGGGGGCCAAGAGACCCAGTACTTC CASSLDPGGQETQYF
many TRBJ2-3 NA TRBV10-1 TGCGCCAGCAGTGAGTTGGGGATAGGCACAGATACGCAGTATTTT CASSELGIGTDTQYF
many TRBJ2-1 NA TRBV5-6 TGTGCCAGCAGCTTGGACCACTCCTACAATGAGCAGTTCTTC CASSLDHSYNEQFF
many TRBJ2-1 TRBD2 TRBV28 TGTGCCAGCAGCGGACTAGCGGGAGCCAGGGAGCAGTTCTTC CASSGLAGAREQFF
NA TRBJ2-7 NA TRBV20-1 TGCAGTGCTAGAGAAGCCCAAGGTGCCTCCTCCTACGAGCAGTACTTC CSAREAQGASSYEQYF
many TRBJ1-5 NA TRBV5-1 TGCGCCAGCTCCCCTGACTACTTTAGCAATCAGCCCCAGCATTTT CASSPDYFSNQPQHF
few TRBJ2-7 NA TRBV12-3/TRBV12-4 TGTGCCAGCAGCTTGGGCAGGAAGGTCTACGAGCAGTACTTC CASSLGRKVYEQYF
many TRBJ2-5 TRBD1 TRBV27 TGTGCCAGCAGACGGACAGGGGCAACAGAGACCCAGTACTTC CASRRTGATETQYF
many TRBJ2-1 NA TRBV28 TGTGCCAGCGGGAAGTCACAGGGTAGTGAGCAGTTCTTC CASGKSQGSEQFF
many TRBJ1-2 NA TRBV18 TGTGCCAGCTCACCTAGACAGGAAACCGCCTATGGCTACACCTTC CASSPRQETAYGYTF
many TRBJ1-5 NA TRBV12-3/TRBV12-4 TGTGCCAGTAACGGGGGATTCTCCAATCAGCCCCAGCATTTT CASNGGFSNQPQHF
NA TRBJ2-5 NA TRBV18 TGTGCCAGCTCACCCACTAAGGTTTCGGAGACCCAGTACTTC CASSPTKVSETQYF
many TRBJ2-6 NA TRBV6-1 TGTGCCACCCCAGTAGCGCCTGGGGCCAACGTCCTGACTTTC CATPVAPGANVLTF
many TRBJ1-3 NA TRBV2 TGTGCCAGCAGCCTCGACAGGACTGGAAACACCATATATTTT CASSLDRTGNTIYF
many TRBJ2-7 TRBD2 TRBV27 TGTGCCAGCAGTTCACTAGCGGGCACCTACGAGCAGTACTTC CASSSLAGTYEQYF
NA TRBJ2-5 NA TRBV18 TGTGCCAGCTCACCACCGGCACTAACCCAAGAGACCCAGTACTTC CASSPPALTQETQYF
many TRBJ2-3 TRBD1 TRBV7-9 TGTGCCAGCAGCTCGACAGGGTCAGATACGCAGTATTTT CASSSTGSDTQYF
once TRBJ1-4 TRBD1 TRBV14 TGTGCCAGCAGCCAGTCCTGGACAGGGTACACTAATGAAAAACTGTTTTTT CASSQSWTGYTNEKLFF
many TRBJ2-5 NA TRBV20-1 TGCAGTGCTGAACAGCTGTACCAAGAGACCCAGTACTTC CSAEQLYQETQYF
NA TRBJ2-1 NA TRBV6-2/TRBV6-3 TGTGCCAGCAGACGGTCCTACAATGAGCAGTTCTTC CASRRSYNEQFF
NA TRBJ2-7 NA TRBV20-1 TGCAGTGCTAGGAAGGACGGGATCTCCTACGAGCAGTACTTC CSARKDGISYEQYF